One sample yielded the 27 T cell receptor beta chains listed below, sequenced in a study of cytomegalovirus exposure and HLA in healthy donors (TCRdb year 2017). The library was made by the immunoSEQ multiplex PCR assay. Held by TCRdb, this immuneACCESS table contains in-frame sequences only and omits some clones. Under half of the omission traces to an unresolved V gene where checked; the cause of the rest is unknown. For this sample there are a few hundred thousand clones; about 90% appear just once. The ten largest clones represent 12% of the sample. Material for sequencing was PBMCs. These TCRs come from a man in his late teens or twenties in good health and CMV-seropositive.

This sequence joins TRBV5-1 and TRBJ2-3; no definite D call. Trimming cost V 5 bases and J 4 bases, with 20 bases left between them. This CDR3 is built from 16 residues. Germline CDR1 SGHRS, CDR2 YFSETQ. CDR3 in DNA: TGCGCCAGCAGAGCCAGGATGTGGGTTTCGGCAGATACGCAGTATTTT. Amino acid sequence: CASRARMWVSADTQYF.

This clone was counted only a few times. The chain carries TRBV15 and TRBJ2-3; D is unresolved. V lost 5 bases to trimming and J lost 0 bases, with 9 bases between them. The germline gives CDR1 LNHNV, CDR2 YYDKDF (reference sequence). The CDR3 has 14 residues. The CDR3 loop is CATSGGRSTDTQYF. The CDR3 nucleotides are TGTGCCACCAGCGGCGGAAGAAGCACAGATACGCAGTATTTT.

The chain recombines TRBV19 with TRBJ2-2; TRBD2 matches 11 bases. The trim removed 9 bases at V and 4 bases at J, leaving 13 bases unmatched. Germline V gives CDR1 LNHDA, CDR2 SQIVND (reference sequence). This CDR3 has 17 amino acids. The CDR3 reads CASISLTSGKVTGELFF. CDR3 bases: TGTGCCAGCATCTCCTTGACTAGCGGGAAGGTCACCGGGGAGCTGTTTTTT.

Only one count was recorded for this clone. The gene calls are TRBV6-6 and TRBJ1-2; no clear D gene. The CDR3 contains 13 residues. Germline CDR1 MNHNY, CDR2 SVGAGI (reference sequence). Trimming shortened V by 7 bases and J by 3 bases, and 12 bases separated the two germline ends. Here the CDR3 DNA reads TGTGCCAGCACGACCCCCCCCGACTATGGCTACACCTTC. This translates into CASTTPPDYGYTF.

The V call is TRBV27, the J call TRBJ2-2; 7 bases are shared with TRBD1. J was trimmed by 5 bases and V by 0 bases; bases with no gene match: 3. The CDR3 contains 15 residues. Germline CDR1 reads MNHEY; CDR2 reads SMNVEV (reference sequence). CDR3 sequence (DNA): TGTGCCAGCAGTTTATCGAGACAGGGAACCGGGGAGCTGTTTTTT. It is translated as CASSLSRQGTGELFF.

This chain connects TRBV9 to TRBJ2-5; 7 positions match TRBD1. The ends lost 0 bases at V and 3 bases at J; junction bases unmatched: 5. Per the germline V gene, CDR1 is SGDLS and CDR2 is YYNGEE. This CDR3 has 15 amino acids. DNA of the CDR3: TGTGCCAGCAGCGTAGGACCTGACAGGGAAGAGACCCAGTACTTC. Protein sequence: CASSVGPDREETQYF. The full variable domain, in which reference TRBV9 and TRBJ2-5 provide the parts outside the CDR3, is DSGVTQTPKHLITATGQRVTLRCSPRSGDLSVYWYQQSLDQGLQFLIQYYNGEERAKGNILERFSAQQFPDLHSELNLSSLELGDSALYFCASSVGPDREETQYFGPGTRLLVL.

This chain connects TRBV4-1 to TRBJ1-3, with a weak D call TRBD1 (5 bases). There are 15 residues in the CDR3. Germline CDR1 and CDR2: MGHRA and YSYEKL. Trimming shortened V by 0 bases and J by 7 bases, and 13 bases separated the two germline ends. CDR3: CASSQEGRTLNTIYF. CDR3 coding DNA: TGCGCCAGCAGCCAAGAGGGACGTACGTTGAACACCATATATTTT.

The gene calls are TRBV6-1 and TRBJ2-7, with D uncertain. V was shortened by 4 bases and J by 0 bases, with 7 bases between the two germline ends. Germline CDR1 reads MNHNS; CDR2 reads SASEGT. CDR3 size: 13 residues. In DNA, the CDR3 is TGTGCCAGCAGTGTTCGATTCTCCTACGAGCAGTACTTC. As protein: CASSVRFSYEQYF.

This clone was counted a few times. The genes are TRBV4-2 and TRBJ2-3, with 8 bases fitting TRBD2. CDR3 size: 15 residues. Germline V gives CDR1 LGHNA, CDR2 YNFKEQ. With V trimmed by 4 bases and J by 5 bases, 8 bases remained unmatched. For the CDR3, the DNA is TGTGCCAGCAGCCGCGGAGCGGGAGTGGGAGATACGCAGTATTTT. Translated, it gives CASSRGAGVGDTQYF.

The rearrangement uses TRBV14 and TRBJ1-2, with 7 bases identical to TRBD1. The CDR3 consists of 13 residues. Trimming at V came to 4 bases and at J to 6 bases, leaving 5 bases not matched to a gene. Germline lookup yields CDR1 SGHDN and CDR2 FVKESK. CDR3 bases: TGTGCCAGCAGCCCCGGGACAGCCGATGGCTACACCTTC. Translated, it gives CASSPGTADGYTF.

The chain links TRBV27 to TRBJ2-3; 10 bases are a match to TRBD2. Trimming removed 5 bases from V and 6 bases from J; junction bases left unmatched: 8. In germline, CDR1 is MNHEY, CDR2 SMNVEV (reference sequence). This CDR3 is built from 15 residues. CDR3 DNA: TGTGCCAGCAGTCCCCTAGCGGGAGTACTGGATACGCAGTATTTT. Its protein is CASSPLAGVLDTQYF.

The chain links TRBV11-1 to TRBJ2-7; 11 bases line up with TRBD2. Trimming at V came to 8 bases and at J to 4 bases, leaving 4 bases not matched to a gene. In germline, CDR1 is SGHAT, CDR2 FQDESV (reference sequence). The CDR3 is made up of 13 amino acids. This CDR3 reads CASQLAGGYEQYF. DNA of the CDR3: TGTGCCAGCCAGCTAGCGGGAGGATACGAGCAGTACTTC.

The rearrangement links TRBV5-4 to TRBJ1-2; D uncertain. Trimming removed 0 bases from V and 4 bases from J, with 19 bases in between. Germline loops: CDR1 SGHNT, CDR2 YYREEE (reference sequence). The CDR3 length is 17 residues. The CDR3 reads CASSLGQLTWSGYGYTF. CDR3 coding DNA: TGTGCCAGCAGCTTGGGGCAACTCACCTGGTCGGGCTATGGCTACACCTTC. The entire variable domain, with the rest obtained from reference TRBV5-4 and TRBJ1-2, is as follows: ETGVTQSPTHLIKTRGQQVTLRCSSQSGHNTVSWYQQALGQGPQFIFQYYREEENGRGNFPPRFSGLQFPNYSSELNVNALELDDSALYLCASSLGQLTWSGYGYTFGSGTRLTVV.

DNA of the CDR3: TGTGCCAGTAGTATAGTTGGCGGATGGAACACTGAAGCTTTCTTT. Its protein is CASSIVGGWNTEAFF. This rearrangement joins TRBV19 to TRBJ1-1; D call uncertain. The CDR3 is 15 amino acids. Germline V CDR1 and CDR2: LNHDA, SQIVND (reference sequence). The V and J ends lost 1 base and 1 base respectively, with 10 bases between them.

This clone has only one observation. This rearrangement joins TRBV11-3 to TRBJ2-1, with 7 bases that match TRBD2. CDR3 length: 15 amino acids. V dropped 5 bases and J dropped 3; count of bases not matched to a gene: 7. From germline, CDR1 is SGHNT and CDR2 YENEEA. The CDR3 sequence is CASSAGLMLYNEQFF. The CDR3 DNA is TGTGCCAGCAGCGCGGGACTAATGCTCTACAATGAGCAGTTCTTC. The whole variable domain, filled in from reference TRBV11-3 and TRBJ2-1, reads EAGVVQSPRYKIIEKKQPVAFWCNPISGHNTLYWYLQNLGQGPELLIRYENEEAVDDSQLPKDRFSAERLKGVDSTLKIQPAELGDSAVYLCASSAGLMLYNEQFFGPGTRLTVL.

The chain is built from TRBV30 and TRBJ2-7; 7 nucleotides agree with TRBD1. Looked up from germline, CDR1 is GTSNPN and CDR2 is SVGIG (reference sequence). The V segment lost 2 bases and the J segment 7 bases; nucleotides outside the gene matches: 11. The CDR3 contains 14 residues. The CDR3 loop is CAWSSPGQRWEQYF. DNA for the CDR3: TGTGCCTGGAGTTCCCCGGGACAGAGGTGGGAGCAGTACTTC.

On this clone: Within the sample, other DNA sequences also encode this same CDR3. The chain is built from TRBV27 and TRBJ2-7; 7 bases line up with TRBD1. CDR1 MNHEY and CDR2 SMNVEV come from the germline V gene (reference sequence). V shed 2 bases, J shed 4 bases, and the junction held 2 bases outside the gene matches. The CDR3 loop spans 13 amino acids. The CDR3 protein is CASSLGTAYEQYF. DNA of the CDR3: TGTGCCAGCAGTTTAGGGACAGCTTACGAGCAGTACTTC.

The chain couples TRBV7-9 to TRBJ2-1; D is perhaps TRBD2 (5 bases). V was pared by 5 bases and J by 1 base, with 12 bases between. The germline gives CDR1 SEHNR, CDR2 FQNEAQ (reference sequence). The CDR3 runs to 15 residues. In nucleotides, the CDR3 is TGTGCCAGCAGCCCCGAATCGGGGTCCTACAATGAGCAGTTCTTC. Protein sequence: CASSPESGSYNEQFF.

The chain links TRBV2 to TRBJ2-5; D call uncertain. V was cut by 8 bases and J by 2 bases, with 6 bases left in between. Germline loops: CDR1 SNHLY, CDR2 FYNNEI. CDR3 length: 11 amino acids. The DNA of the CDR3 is TGTGCCAGCGGGGTGCAAGAGACCCAGTACTTC. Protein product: CASGVQETQYF.

CDR3 loop: CAWTPTGAVTYTEAFF. The CDR3 DNA is TGTGCCTGGACTCCGACAGGGGCGGTTACTTACACTGAAGCTTTCTTT. The V and J genes are TRBV30 and TRBJ1-1, with 8 bases matching TRBD1. Losses at the gene ends were 4 bases for V and 3 bases for J; bases not matched to a gene: 13. This CDR3 comprises 16 residues. CDR1 and CDR2 (germline): GTSNPN, SVGIG (reference sequence). The full variable domain, in which reference TRBV30 and TRBJ1-1 provide the parts outside the CDR3, is SQTIHQWPATLVQPVGSPLSLECTVEGTSNPNLYWYRQAAGRGLQLLFYSVGIGQISSEVPQNLSASRPQDRQFILSSKKLLLSDSGFYLCAWTPTGAVTYTEAFFGQGTRLTVV.

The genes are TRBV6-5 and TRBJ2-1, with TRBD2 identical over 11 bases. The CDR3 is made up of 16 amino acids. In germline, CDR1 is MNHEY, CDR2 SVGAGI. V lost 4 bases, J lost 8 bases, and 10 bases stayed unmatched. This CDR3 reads CASSSSLAGEGDEQFF. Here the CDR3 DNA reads TGTGCCAGCAGTTCCTCACTAGCGGGAGAGGGCGATGAGCAGTTCTTC.

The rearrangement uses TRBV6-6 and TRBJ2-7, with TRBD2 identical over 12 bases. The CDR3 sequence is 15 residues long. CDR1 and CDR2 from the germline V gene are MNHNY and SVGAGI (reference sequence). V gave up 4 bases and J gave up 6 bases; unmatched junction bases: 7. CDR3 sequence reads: CASSSTSGSLSEQYF. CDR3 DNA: TGTGCCAGCAGTTCGACTAGCGGGAGTTTATCCGAGCAGTACTTC.

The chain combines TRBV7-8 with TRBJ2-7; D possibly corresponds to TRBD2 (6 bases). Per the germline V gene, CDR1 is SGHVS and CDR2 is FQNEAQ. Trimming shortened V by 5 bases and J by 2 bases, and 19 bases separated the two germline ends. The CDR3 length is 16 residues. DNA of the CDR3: TGTGCCAGCAGCCCAAGGGGACTCCTAACACCCTACGAGCAGTACTTC. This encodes CASSPRGLLTPYEQYF.

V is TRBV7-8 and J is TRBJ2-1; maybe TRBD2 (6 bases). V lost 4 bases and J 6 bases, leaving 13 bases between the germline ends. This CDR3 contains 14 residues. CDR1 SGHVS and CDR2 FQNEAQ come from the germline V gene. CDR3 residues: CASSSAAAGNEQFF. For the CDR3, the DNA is TGTGCCAGCAGCTCAGCCGCAGCGGGCAATGAGCAGTTCTTC.

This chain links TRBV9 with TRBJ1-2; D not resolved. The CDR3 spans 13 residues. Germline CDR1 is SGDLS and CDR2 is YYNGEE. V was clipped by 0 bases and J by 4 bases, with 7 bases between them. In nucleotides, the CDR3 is TGTGCCAGCAGCGTAGGGGGATTCTATGGCTACACCTTC. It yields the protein CASSVGGFYGYTF.

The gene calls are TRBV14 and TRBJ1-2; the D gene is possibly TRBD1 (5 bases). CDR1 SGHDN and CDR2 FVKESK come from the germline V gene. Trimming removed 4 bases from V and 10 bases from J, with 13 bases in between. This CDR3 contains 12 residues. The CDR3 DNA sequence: TGTGCCAGCAGCCTGACGGGGCAGCACTACACCTTC. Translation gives CASSLTGQHYTF.

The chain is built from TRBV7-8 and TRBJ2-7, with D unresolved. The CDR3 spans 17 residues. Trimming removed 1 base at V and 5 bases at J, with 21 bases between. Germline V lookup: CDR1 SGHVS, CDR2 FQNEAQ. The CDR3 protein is CASSLVYRPPISHEQYF. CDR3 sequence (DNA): TGTGCCAGCAGCTTAGTGTATAGACCCCCTATATCCCACGAGCAGTACTTC.